This T cell receptor beta chain originates from a study of beta chain features in type 1 diabetes. Study as a whole: Patients were similar to healthy donors in age and gender (as well as in cell yields). Examined across all samples were over 85 million sorted cells. Overall study findings and caveats: The question left open here concerned HLA type influencing TCRB rearrangement.

Post-sort purity exceeded 98% for all sorted populations. In its sample, this clone was seen a few times. Antigen unknown. Investigators reverse transcribed all isolated RNA, so they sequenced expressed TCRB transcripts. The repertoire was sequenced with immunoSEQ multiplex PCR; TCRdb's copy has only in-frame clones and lacks some. The sample lists about 160,000 clones, about 9.8% seen once, with over 2% in the top ten. This receptor was taken from a woman aged 18 to 35 in good health. Sequenced input: central memory CD4+ T cells from blood.

The CDR3, as DNA: TGTGCCAGCAGCCTTAGACAGGGGGTGAGAAACACTGAAGCTTTCTTT. It specifies CASSLRQGVRNTEAFF. The rearrangement links TRBV4-2 to TRBJ1-1; 9 bases are a match to TRBD1. The germline V gene encodes CDR1 LGHNA and CDR2 YNFKEQ. The V and J ends lost 4 bases and 2 bases, in that order; junction bases with no gene match: 8. The CDR3 has 16 residues.